Listed below are T cell receptor beta chains from one sample, sequenced in a study of T cell responses to AZD1222 COVID-19 vaccine. Sequenced by immunoSEQ multiplex PCR; TCRdb stores in-frame clones only, minus some. The table lists 140,000 to 150,000 clones, 92% of them singletons. The sequenced sample was peripheral blood, obtained on day 0 of AZD1222 vaccination. These TCRs come from an adult in good health. The CDR3 runs from the conserved cysteine through the conserved F or W. Fields, in order: CDR3 protein, CDR3 DNA, J gene, V gene, clone size, D gene. The D gene is left open where the match is weak. The listing skips clone size in some rows; elsewhere it reads once, few, many or a size class.

CASSDQAGDEQFF TGTGCCAGTAGTGACCAGGCAGGGGATGAGCAGTTCTTC TRBJ2-1 TRBV19 - -
CASSQEKAGSLYNEQFF TGTGCCAGCAGCCAAGAGAAAGCGGGAAGCCTCTACAATGAGCAGTTCTTC TRBJ2-1 TRBV4-2 - TRBD2
CASSLDLPGGTEAFF TGTGCCAGCAGCTTAGATCTTCCAGGAGGCACTGAAGCTTTCTTT TRBJ1-1 TRBV11-2 - -
CASSMRELKQFF TGTGCCAGTAGTATGAGGGAACTAAAGCAGTTCTTC TRBJ2-1 TRBV19 - -
CASSLVGQGNGNEQFF TGTGCCAGCAGCTTAGTGGGACAGGGGAACGGCAATGAGCAGTTCTTC TRBJ2-1 TRBV11-3 - TRBD1
CASSFDVSRDEQYF TGTGCCAGCAGCTTCGACGTTTCGAGGGACGAGCAGTACTTC TRBJ2-7 TRBV11-1 - -
CATWDFNQPQHF TGTGCCACCTGGGATTTCAATCAGCCCCAGCATTTT TRBJ1-5 TRBV10-3 - -
CASLVSSGHHLGNTEAFF TGTGCCAGTCTCGTTTCGTCGGGACACCACCTGGGGAACACTGAAGCTTTCTTT TRBJ1-1 TRBV7-8 - -
CATSDPSGTSTDTQYF TGTGCCACCAGTGACCCTAGCGGGACTAGCACAGATACGCAGTATTTT TRBJ2-3 TRBV24-1 - TRBD2
CASSEGGRGIDQPQHF TGTGCCAGCAGTGAAGGGGGCAGGGGTATCGATCAGCCCCAGCATTTT TRBJ1-5 TRBV2 - -
CASSSTRTANYGYTF TGTGCCAGCAGCTCTACGAGGACAGCTAACTATGGCTACACCTTC TRBJ1-2 TRBV7-9 - -
CASSNVQGAYGYTF TGTGCCAGCAGCAATGTACAGGGGGCCTATGGCTACACCTTC TRBJ1-2 TRBV7-2 once TRBD1
CASSSSGGSQPQHF TGTGCCAGCAGTTCCTCCGGGGGTTCTCAGCCCCAGCATTTT TRBJ1-5 TRBV6-2/TRBV6-3 - -
CASESRYEQYF TGTGCCAGCGAGTCCCGCTACGAGCAGTACTTC TRBJ2-7 TRBV28 once -
CASQGFSGNTIYF TGTGCCAGCCAAGGGTTTAGTGGAAACACCATATATTTT TRBJ1-3 TRBV28 - -
CASSQVGGKNSPLHF TGTGCCAGCAGCCAAGTTGGGGGCAAGAATTCACCCCTCCACTTT TRBJ1-6 TRBV14 few -
CASSFGGTGDYEQYF TGTGCCAGCAGCTTTGGTGGGACAGGGGATTACGAGCAGTACTTC TRBJ2-7 TRBV5-6 - TRBD1
CAISFTDRESSYEQYF TGTGCCATCAGTTTCACGGACAGGGAGAGCTCCTACGAGCAGTACTTC TRBJ2-7 TRBV10-3 - TRBD1
CASSTGRNTEAFF TGTGCCAGCAGTACAGGGAGGAACACTGAAGCTTTCTTT TRBJ1-1 TRBV2 once -
CASRPVTGFQPQHF TGTGCCAGCAGGCCCGTGACAGGGTTTCAGCCCCAGCATTTT TRBJ1-5 TRBV28 - TRBD1
CASRGEGSGEQYF TGTGCCAGTAGGGGGGAGGGCTCGGGCGAGCAGTACTTC TRBJ2-7 TRBV27 - -
CASSIIRNHEQFF TGTGCCAGTAGTATAATCCGGAACCATGAGCAGTTCTTC TRBJ2-1 TRBV19 - -
CASSRSGNAYEQYF TGTGCCAGCAGCCGATCCGGAAACGCCTACGAGCAGTACTTC TRBJ2-7 TRBV9 once -
CSVPRDRNTGELFF TGCAGCGTTCCCCGGGACAGGAACACCGGGGAGCTGTTTTTT TRBJ2-2 TRBV29-1 - TRBD1
CASRDSLGSYNSPLHF TGCGCCAGCAGGGACAGCCTAGGCTCCTATAATTCACCCCTCCACTTT TRBJ1-6 TRBV10-2 - -
CASSLSDRGFFYGYTF TGTGCCAGCAGCTTGTCTGACAGGGGCTTCTTCTATGGCTACACCTTC TRBJ1-2 TRBV5-4 - TRBD1
CASSTGNQPQHF TGTGCCAGCTCTACAGGGAATCAGCCCCAGCATTTT TRBJ1-5 TRBV18 - -
CAWSVATNTEAFF TGTGCCTGGAGTGTTGCGACGAACACTGAAGCTTTCTTT TRBJ1-1 TRBV30 - -
CASSVGVDQPQHF TGTGCCAGCAGTGTAGGGGTTGATCAGCCCCAGCATTTT TRBJ1-5 TRBV6-4 - -
CASSSPTRGGEQYF TGTGCCAGCAGTTCCCCCACGAGAGGGGGCGAGCAGTACTTC TRBJ2-7 TRBV27 - -